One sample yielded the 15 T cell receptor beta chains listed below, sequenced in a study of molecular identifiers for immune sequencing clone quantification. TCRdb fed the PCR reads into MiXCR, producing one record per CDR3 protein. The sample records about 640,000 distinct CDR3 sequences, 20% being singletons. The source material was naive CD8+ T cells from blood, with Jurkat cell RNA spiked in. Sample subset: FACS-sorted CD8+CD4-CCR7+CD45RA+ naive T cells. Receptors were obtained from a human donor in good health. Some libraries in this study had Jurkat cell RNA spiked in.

The CDR3 here is CASSPGTGGAYNSPLHF. Written as DNA, the CDR3 is TGTGCCAGCAGCCCGGGGACAGGGGGTGCCTATAATTCACCCCTCCACTTT. The gene calls are TRBV7-9 and TRBJ1-6, with 11 positions matching TRBD1. The CDR3 runs 17 residues. V lost 5 bases, J lost 2 bases, and 5 bases stayed unmatched. Germline V gene data show CDR1 as SEHNR and CDR2 as FQNEAQ (reference sequence).

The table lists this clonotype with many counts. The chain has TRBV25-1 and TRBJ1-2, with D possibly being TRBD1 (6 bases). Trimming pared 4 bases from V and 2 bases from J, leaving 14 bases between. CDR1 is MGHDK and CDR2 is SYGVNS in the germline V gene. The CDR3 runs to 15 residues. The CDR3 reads CASSGPPTGNYGYTF. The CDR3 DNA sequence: TGTGCCAGCAGTGGCCCTCCGACAGGAAACTATGGCTACACCTTC.

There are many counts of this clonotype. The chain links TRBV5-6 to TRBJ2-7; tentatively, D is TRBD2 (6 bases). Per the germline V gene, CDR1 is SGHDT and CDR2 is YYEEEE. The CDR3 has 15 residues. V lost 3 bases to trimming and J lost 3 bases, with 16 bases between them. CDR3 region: CASSWGLVPNYEQYF. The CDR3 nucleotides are TGTGCCAGCAGCTGGGGACTGGTCCCAAACTACGAGCAGTACTTC. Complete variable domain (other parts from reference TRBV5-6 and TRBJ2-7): DAGVTQSPTHLIKTRGQQVTLRCSPKSGHDTVSWYQQALGQGPQFIFQYYEEEERQRGNFPDRFSGHQFPNYSSELNVNALLLGDSALYLCASSWGLVPNYEQYFGPGTRLTVT.

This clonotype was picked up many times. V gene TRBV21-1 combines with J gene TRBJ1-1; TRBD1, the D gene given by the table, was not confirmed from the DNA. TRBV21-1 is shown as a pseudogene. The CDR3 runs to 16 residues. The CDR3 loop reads CASRPSRGHLNTEAFF. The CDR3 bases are TGTGCCAGCAGACCTTCAAGGGGACACTTGAACACTGAAGCTTTCTTT.

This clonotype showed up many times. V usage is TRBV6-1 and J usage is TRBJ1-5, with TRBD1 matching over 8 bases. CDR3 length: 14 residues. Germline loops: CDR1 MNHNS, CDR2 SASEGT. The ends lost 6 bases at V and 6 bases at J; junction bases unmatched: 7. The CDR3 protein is CASRDPTGGQPQHF. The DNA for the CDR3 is TGTGCCAGCAGGGACCCCACAGGGGGTCAGCCCCAGCATTTT.

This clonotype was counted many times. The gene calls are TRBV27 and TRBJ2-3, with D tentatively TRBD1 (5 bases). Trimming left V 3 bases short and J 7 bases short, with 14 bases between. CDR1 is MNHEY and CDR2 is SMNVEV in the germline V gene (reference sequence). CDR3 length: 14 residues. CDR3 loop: CASSFLQGVHTQYF. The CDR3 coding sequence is TGTGCCAGCAGTTTTCTCCAAGGGGTCCATACGCAGTATTTT.

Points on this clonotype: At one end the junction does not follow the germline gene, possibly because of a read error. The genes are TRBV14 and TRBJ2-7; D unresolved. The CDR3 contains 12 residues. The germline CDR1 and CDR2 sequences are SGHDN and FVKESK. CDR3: CASSQGSYELYF. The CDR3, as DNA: TGTGCCAGCAGCCAAGGCAGCTACGAGCTGTACTTC.

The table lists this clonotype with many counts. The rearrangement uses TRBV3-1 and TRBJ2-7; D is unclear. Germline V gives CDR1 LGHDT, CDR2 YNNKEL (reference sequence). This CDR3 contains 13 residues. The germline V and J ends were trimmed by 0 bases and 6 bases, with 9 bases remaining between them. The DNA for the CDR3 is TGTGCCAGCAGCCAAGATTCGGATCCCGAGCAGTACTTC. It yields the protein CASSQDSDPEQYF.

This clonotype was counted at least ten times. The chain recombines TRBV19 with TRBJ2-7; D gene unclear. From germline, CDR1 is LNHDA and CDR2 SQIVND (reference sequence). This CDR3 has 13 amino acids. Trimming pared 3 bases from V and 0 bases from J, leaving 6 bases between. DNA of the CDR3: TGTGCCAGTAGTATTCAGGTCTCCTACGAGCAGTACTTC. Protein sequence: CASSIQVSYEQYF.

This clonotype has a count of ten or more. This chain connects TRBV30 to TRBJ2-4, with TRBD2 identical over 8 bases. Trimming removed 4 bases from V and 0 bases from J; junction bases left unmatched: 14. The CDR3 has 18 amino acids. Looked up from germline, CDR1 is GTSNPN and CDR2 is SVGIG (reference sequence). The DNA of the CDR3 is TGTGCCTGGAAAGAAATTACTAGCGGAGAGCTAGCCAAAAACATTCAGTACTTC. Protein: CAWKEITSGELAKNIQYF.

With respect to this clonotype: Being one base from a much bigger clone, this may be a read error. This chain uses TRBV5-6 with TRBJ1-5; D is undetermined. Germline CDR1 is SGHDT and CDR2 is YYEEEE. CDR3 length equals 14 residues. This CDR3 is CAGSLGQTNQPQHF. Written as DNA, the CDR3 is TGTGCCGGCAGCTTGGGCCAGACAAATCAGCCCCAGCATTTT.

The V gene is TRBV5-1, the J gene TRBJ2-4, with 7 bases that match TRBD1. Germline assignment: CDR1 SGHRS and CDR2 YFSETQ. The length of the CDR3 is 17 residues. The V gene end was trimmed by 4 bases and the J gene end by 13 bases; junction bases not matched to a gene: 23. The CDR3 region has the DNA TGCGCCAGCAGCCCTTTCGGGACAGCCAGCTCCTACAATGAGCAGTACTTC. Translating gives CASSPFGTASSYNEQYF.

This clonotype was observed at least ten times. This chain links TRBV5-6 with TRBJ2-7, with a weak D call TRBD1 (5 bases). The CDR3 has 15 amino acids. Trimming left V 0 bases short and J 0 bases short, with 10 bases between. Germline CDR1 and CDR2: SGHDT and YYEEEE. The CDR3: CASSLAPGFSYEQYF. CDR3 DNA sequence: TGTGCCAGCAGCTTGGCCCCAGGGTTCTCCTACGAGCAGTACTTC.

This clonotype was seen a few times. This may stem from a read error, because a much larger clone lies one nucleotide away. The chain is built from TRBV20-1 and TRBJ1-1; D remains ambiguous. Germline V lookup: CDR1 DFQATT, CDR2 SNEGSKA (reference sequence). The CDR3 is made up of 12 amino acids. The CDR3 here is CSARGEGTEASF. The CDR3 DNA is TGCAGTGCTAGAGGGGAGGGCACTGAAGCTTCCTTT.

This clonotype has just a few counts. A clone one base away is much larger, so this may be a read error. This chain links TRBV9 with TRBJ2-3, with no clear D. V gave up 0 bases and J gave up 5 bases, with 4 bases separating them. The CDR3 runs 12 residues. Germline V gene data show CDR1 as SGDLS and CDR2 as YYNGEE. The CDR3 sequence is CASSVGEDTQYF. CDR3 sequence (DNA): TGTGCCAGCAGCGTAGGGGAAGATACGCAGTATTTT.